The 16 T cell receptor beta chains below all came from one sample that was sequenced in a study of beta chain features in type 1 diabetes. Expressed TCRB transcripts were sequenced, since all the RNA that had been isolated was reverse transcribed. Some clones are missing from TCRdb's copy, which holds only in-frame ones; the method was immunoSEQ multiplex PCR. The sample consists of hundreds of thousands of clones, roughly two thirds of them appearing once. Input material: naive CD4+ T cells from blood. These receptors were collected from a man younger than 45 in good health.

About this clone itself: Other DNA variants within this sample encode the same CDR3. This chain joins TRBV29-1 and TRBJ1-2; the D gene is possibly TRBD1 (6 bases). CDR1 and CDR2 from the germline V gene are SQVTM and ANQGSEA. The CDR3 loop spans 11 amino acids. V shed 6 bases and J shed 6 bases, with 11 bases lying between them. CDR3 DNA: TGCAGCGTCCAAGGGGGGAATGGCTACACCTTC. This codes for CSVQGGNGYTF. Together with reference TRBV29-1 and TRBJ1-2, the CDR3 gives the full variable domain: SAVISQKPSRDICQRGTSLTIQCQVDSQVTMMFWYRQQPGQSLTLIATANQGSEATYESGFVIDKFPISRPNLTFSTLTVSNMSPEDSSIYLCSVQGGNGYTFGSGTRLTVV.

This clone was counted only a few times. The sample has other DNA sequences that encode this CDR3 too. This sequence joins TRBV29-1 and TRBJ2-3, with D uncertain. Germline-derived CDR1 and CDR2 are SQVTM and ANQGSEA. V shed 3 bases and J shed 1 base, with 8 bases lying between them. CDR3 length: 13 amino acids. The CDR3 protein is CSVEASGTDTQYF. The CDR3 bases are TGCAGCGTTGAGGCAAGCGGCACAGATACGCAGTATTTT.

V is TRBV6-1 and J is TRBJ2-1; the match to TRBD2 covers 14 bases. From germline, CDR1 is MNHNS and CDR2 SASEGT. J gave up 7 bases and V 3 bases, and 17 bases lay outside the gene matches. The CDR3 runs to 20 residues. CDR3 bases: TGTGCCAGCAGTGATCCTTCCGGGACTAGCGGGGGAGGAATGGGTAATGAGCAGTTCTTC. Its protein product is CASSDPSGTSGGGMGNEQFF.

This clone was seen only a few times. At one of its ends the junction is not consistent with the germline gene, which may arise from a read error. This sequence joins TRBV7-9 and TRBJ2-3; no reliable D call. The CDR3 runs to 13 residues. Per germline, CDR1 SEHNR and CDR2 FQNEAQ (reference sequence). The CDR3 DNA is TGTGCCAGCAGCGTACATGGCACGGATACGCAGTATTTT. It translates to CASSVHGTDTQYF.

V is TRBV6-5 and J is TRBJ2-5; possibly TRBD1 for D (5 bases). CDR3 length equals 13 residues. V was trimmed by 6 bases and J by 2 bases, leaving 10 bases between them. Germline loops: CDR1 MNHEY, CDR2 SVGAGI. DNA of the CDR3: TGTGCCAGCAGGGAAGGGGATCAAGAGACCCAGTACTTC. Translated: CASREGDQETQYF.

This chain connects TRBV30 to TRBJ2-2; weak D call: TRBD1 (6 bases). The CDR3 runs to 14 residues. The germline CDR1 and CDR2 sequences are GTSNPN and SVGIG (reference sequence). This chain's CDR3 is CARTGTLNTGELFF. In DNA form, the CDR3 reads TGTGCTAGAACCGGGACACTCAACACCGGGGAGCTGTTTTTT.

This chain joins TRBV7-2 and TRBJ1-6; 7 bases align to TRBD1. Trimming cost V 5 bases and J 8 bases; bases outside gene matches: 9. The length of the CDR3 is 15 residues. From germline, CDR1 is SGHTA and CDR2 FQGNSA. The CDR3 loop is CASSTQGNNYSPLHF. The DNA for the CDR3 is TGTGCCAGCAGCACACAGGGGAACAATTATTCACCCCTCCACTTT.

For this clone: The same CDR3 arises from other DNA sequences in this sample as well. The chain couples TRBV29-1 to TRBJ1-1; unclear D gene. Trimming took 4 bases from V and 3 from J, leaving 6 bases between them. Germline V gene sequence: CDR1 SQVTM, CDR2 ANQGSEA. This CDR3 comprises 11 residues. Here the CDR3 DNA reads TGCAGCGTTGTTAGGGACACTGAAGCTTTCTTT. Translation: CSVVRDTEAFF.

The CDR3 coding sequence is TGCAGCGTTCGGGACGCTCCGATCAATGAGCAGTTCTTC. The encoded protein is CSVRDAPINEQFF. V and J are TRBV29-1 and TRBJ2-1; D is tentatively TRBD1 or TRBD2 (5 bases each). The CDR3 sequence is 13 residues long. V was clipped by 5 bases and J by 6 bases, with 14 bases between them. The germline V gene encodes CDR1 SQVTM and CDR2 ANQGSEA.

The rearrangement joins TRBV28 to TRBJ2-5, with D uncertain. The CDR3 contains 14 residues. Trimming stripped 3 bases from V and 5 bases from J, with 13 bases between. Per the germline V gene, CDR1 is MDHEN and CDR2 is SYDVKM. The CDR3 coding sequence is TGTGCCAGCAGTTTGGGTCCTCTAGGGGAGACCCAGTACTTC. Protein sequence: CASSLGPLGETQYF.

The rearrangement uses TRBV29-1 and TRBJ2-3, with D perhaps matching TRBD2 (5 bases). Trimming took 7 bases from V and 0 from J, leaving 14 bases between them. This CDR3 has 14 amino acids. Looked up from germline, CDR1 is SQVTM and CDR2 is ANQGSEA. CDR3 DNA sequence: TGCAGCGCCCGACTCGGGAAGAGCACAGATACGCAGTATTTT. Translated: CSARLGKSTDTQYF.

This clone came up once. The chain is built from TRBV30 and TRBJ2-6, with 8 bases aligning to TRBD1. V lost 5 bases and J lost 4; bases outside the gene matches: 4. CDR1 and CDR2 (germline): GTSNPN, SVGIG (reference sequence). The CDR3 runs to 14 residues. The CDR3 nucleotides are TGTGCCTGGCAGGGGGCGAGCGGGGCCAACGTCCTGACTTTC. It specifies CAWQGASGANVLTF.

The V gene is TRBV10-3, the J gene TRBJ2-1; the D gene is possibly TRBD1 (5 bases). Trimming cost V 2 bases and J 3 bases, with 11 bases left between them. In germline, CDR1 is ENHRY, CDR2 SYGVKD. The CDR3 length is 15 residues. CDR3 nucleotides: TGTGCCATCAGTGAGGAGGACACAATCTACAATGAGCAGTTCTTC. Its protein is CAISEEDTIYNEQFF.

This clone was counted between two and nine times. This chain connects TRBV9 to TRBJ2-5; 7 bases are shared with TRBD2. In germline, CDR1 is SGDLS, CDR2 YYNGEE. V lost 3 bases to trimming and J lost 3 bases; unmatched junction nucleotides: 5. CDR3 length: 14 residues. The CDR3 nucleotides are TGTGCCAGCAGCGCATCCGGGACTAAAGAGACCCAGTACTTC. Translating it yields CASSASGTKETQYF.

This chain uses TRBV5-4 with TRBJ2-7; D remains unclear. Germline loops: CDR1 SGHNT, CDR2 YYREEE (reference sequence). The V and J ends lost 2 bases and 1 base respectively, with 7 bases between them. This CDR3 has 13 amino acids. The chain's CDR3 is CASSFPLSYEQYF. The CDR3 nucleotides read TGTGCCAGCAGCTTTCCACTGTCCTACGAGCAGTACTTC. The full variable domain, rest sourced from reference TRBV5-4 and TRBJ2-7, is ETGVTQSPTHLIKTRGQQVTLRCSSQSGHNTVSWYQQALGQGPQFIFQYYREEENGRGNFPPRFSGLQFPNYSSELNVNALELDDSALYLCASSFPLSYEQYFGPGTRLTVT.

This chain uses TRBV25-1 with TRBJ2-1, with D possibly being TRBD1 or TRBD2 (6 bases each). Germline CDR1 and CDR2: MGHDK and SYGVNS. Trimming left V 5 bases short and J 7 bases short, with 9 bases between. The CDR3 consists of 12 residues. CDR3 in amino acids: CASSRGGNEQFF. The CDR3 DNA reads TGTGCCAGCAGTCGAGGGGGGAATGAGCAGTTCTTC.